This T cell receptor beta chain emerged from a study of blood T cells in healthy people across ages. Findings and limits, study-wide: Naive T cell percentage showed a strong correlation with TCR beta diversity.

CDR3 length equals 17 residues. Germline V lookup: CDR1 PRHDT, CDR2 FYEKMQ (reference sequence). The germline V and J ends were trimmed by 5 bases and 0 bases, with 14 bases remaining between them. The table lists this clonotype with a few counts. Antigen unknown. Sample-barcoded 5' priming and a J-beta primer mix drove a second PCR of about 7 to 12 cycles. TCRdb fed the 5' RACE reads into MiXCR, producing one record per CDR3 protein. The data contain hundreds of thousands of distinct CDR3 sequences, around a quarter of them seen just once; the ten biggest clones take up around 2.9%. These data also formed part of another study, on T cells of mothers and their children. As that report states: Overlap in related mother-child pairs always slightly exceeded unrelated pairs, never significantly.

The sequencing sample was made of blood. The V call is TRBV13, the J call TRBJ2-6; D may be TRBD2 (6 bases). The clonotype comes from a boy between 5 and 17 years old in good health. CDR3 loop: CASSQEGGISGANVLTF. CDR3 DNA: TGTGCCAGCAGCCAAGAGGGAGGAATCTCTGGGGCCAACGTCCTGACTTTC.